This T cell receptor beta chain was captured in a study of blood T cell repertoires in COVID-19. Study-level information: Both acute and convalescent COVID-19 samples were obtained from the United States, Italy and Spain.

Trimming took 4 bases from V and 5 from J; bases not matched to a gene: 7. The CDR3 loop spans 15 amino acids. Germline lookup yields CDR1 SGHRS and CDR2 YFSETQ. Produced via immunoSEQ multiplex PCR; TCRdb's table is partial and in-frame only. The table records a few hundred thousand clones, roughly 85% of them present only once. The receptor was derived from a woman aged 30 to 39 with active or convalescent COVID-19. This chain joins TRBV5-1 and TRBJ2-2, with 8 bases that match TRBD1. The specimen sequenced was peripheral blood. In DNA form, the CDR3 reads TGCGCCAGCAGCCGGGGACAGGCGACAACCGGGGAGCTGTTTTTT. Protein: CASSRGQATTGELFF.